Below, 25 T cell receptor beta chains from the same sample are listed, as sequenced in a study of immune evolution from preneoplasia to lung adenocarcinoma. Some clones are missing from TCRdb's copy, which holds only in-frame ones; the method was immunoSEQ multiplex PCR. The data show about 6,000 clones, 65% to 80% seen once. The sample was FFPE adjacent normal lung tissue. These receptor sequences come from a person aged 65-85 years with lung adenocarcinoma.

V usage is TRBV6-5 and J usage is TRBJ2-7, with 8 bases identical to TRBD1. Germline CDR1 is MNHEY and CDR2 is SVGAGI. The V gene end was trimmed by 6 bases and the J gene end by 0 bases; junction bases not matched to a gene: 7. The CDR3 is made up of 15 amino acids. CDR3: CASRQGQAPSYEQYF. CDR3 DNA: TGTGCCAGCAGGCAGGGACAGGCGCCCTCCTACGAGCAGTACTTC.

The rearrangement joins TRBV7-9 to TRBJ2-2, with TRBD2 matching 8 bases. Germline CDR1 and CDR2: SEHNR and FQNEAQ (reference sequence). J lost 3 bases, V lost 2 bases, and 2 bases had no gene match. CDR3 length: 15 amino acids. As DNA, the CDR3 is TGTGCCAGCAGCTTACTTAGCGGGGACACCGGGGAGCTGTTTTTT. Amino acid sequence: CASSLLSGDTGELFF.

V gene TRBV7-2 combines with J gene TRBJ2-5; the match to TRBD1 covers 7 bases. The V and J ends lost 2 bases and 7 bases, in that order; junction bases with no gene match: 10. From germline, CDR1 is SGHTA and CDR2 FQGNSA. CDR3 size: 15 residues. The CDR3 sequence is CASSLSTGTIWTQYF. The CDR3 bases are TGTGCCAGCAGCTTATCGACAGGGACCATTTGGACCCAGTACTTC.

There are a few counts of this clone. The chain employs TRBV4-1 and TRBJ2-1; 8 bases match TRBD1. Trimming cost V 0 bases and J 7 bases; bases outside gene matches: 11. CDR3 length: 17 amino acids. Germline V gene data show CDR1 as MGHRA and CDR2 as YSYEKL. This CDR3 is CASSQDRAQGAGNEQFF. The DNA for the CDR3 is TGCGCCAGCAGCCAAGATCGTGCCCAGGGGGCCGGGAATGAGCAGTTCTTC.

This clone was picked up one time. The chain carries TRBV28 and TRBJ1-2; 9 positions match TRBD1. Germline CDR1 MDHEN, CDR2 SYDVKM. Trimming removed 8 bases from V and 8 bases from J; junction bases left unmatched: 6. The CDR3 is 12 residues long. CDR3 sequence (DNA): TGTGCCAGCTTAACAGGGGGCCTAGGCTACACCTTC. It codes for CASLTGGLGYTF.

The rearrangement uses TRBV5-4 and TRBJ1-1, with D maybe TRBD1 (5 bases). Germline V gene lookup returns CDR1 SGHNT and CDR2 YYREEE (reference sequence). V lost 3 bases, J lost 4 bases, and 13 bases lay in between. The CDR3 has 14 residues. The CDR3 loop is CASSSRVEGTEAFF. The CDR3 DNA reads TGTGCCAGCAGCTCCAGGGTGGAGGGCACTGAAGCTTTCTTT. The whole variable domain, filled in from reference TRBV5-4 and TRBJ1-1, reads ETGVTQSPTHLIKTRGQQVTLRCSSQSGHNTVSWYQQALGQGPQFIFQYYREEENGRGNFPPRFSGLQFPNYSSELNVNALELDDSALYLCASSSRVEGTEAFFGQGTRLTVV.

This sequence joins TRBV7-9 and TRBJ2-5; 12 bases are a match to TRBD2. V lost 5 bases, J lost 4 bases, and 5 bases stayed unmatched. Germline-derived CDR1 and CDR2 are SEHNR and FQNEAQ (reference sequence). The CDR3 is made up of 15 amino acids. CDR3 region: CASSNLAGGGETQYF. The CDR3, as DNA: TGTGCCAGCAGCAACCTAGCGGGGGGGGGAGAGACCCAGTACTTC.

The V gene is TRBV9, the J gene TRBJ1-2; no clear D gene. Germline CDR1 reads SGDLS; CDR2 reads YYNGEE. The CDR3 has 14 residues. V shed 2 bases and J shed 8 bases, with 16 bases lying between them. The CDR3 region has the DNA TGTGCCAGCAGCGTCTCTGAGTCCGTCGGCGGCTACACCTTC. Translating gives CASSVSESVGGYTF.

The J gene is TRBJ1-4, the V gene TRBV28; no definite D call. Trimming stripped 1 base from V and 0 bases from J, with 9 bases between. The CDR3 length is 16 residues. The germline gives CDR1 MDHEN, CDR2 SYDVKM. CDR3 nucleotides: TGTGCCAGCAGTTTATCCTGGGGTTCAACTAATGAAAAACTGTTTTTT. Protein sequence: CASSLSWGSTNEKLFF.

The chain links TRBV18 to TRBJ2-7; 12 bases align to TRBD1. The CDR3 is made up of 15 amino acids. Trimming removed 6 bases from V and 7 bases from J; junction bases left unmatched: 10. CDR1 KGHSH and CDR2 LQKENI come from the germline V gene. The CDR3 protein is CASSPTGQGAREQYF. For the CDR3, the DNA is TGTGCCAGCTCCCCGACGGGACAGGGGGCGCGAGAGCAGTACTTC.

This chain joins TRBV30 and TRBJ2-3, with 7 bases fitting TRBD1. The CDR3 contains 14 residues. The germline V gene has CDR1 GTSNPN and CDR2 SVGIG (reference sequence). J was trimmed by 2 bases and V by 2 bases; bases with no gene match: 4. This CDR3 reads CAWSKGGDTDTQYF. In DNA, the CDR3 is TGTGCCTGGAGTAAAGGGGGCGACACAGATACGCAGTATTTT.

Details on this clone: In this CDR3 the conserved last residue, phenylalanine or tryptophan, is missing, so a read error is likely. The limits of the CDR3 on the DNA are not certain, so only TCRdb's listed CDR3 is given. The CDR3 sequence: CASSFGGLRRKTY. The V and J genes are TRBV23-1 and TRBJ1-2. TRBV23-1 belongs to the ORF category, with a function that is uncertain. The CDR3 sequence runs 13 residues, both termini included.

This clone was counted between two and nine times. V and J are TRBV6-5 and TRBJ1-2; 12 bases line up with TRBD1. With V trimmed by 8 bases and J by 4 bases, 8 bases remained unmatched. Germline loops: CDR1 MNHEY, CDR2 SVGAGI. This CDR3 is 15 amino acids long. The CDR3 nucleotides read TGTGCCAGCGGAAACCCGGGACAGGGGGCCTATGGCTACACCTTC. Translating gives CASGNPGQGAYGYTF.

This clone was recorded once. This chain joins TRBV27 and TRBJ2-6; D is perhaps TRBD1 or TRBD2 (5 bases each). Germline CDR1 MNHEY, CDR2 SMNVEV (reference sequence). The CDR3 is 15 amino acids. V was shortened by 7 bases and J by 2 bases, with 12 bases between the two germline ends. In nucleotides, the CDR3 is TGTGCCAGCACCGGGGCAGGGCCTGGGGCCAACGTCCTGACTTTC. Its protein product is CASTGAGPGANVLTF.

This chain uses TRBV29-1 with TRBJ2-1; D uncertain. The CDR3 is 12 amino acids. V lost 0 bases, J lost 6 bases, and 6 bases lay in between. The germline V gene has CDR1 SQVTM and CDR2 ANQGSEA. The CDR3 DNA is TGCAGCGTTGAAGATCTCCCCAATGAGCAGTTCTTC. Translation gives CSVEDLPNEQFF.

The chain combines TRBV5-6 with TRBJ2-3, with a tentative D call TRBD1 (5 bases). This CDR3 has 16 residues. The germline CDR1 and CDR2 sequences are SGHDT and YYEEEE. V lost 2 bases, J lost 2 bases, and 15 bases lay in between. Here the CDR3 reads CASSFIRDSFTDTQYF. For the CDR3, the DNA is TGTGCCAGCAGCTTCATCCGAGACAGCTTCACAGATACGCAGTATTTT.

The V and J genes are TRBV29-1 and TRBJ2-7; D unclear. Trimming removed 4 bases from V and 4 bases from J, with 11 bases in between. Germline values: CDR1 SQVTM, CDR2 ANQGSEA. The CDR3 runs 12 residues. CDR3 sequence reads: CSVVGGMYEQYF. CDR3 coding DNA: TGCAGCGTTGTCGGTGGGATGTACGAGCAGTACTTC.

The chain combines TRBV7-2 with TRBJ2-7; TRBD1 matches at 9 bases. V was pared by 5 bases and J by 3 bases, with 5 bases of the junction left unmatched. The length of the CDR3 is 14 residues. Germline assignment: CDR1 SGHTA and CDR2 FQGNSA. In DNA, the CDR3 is TGTGCCAGCAGCCTCTGGGGACAGGGCTACGAGCAGTACTTC. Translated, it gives CASSLWGQGYEQYF.

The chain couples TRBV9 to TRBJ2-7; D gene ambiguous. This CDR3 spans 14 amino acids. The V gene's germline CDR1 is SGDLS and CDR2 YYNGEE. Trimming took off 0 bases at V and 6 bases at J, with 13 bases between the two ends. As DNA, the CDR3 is TGTGCCAGCAGCGTAGAGGACGTAGTAACCGAGCAGTACTTC. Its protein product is CASSVEDVVTEQYF. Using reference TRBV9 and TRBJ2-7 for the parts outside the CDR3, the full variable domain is DSGVTQTPKHLITATGQRVTLRCSPRSGDLSVYWYQQSLDQGLQFLIQYYNGEERAKGNILERFSAQQFPDLHSELNLSSLELGDSALYFCASSVEDVVTEQYFGPGTRLTVT.

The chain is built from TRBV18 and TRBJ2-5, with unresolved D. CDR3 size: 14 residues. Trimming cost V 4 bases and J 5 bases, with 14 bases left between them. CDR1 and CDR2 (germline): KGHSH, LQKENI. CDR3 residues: CASSRTQQPETQYF. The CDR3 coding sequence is TGTGCCAGCTCACGAACACAACAGCCGGAGACCCAGTACTTC. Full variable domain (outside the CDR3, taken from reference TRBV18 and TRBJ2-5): NAGVMQNPRHLVRRRGQEARLRCSPMKGHSHVYWYRQLPEEGLKFMVYLQKENIIDESGMPKERFSAEFPKEGPSILRIQQVVRGDSAAYFCASSRTQQPETQYFGPGTRLLVL.

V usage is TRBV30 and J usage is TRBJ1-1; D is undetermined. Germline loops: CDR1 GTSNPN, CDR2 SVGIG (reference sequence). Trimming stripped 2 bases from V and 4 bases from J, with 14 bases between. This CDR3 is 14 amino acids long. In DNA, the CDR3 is TGTGCCTGGAGTACTCGGACGGGAGTCACTGAAGCTTTCTTT. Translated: CAWSTRTGVTEAFF. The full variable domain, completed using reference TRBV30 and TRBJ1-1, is SQTIHQWPATLVQPVGSPLSLECTVEGTSNPNLYWYRQAAGRGLQLLFYSVGIGQISSEVPQNLSASRPQDRQFILSSKKLLLSDSGFYLCAWSTRTGVTEAFFGQGTRLTVV.

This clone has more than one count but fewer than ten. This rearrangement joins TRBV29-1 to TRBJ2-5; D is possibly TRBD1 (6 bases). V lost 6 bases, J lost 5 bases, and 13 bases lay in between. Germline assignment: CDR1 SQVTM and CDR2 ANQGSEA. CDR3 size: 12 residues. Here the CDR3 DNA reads TGCAGCGTCACAGGGTTCGGCGAGACCCAGTACTTC. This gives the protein CSVTGFGETQYF.

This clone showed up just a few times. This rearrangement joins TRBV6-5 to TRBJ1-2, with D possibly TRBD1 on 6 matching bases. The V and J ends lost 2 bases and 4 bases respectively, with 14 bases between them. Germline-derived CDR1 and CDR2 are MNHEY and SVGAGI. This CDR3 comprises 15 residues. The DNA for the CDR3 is TGTGCCAGCAGTTACGAGTTCAGGGGAGCCTATGGCTACACCTTC. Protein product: CASSYEFRGAYGYTF.

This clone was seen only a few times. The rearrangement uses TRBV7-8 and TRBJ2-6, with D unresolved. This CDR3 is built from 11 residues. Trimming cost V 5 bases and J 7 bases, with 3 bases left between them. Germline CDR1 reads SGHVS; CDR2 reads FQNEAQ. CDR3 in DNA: TGTGCCAGCAGCCCTGCCAACGTCCTGACTTTC. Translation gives CASSPANVLTF.

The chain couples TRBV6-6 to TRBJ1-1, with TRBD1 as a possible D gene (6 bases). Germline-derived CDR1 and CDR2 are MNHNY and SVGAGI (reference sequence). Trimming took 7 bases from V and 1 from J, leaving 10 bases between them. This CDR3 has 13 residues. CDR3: CASNRDGNTEAFF. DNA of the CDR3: TGTGCCAGCAACAGGGATGGGAACACTGAAGCTTTCTTT.